Below, one T cell receptor (beta chain) is given with its context. This record comes from a study of T cell responses to AZD1222 COVID-19 vaccine. On the study more broadly: Samples with a second dose at about 4 or about 12 weeks were pooled together.

The repertoire was sequenced with immunoSEQ multiplex PCR; TCRdb's copy has only in-frame clones and lacks some. Of approximately 100,000 clones in the sample, 93% were seen once. The sample consisted of peripheral blood, taken on day 0 of AZD1222 vaccination. The TCR comes from an adult in good health.

The CDR3 sequence is CASSRVEGSSYEQYF. The CDR3 nucleotides are TGTGCCAGCAGTCGAGTGGAGGGAAGCTCCTACGAGCAGTACTTC. The V and J genes are TRBV5-4 and TRBJ2-7, with D possibly being TRBD2 (6 bases). Trimming left V 5 bases short and J 0 bases short, with 15 bases between. CDR1 and CDR2 from the germline V gene are SGHNT and YYREEE (reference sequence). The CDR3 is 15 amino acids.